Listed below are T cell receptor beta chains from one sample, sequenced in a study of blood T cell repertoires in COVID-19. Produced via immunoSEQ multiplex PCR; TCRdb's table is partial and in-frame only. The sample yields more than 300,000 clones, about nine tenths seen once. Sequences were obtained from PBMCs or T cells enriched from blood (not recorded which). These receptors all come from a woman aged 18-29 years who had recovered from COVID-19. Each CDR3 is given with its conserved first and last residue. Fields, in order: clone size, D gene, V gene, J gene, CDR3 DNA, CDR3 protein. The D gene is left open where the match is weak. Expanded clones get a size class; other rows say once, few or many, or leave the size out.

-	-	TRBV18	TRBJ1-1	TGTGCCAGCTCGCCCTCTCAGGGAAAAGCTTTCTTT	CASSPSQGKAFF
-	TRBD2	TRBV3-1/TRBV3-2	TRBJ2-5	TGTGCCAGCAGCCAAGTAGTGCTAGCGGGGGGGAGGATCCAGTACTTC	CASSQVVLAGGRIQYF
-	TRBD2	TRBV13	TRBJ2-3	TGTGCCAGCACCTACCGGTTGGCTAGCGGAAGTGATACGCAGTATTTT	CASTYRLASGSDTQYF
-	TRBD1	TRBV5-1	TRBJ2-5	TGCGCCAGCAGCTTGGGGCCGACAGGGGAAGAGACCCAGTACTTC	CASSLGPTGEETQYF
few	TRBD1	TRBV6-5	TRBJ1-5	TGTGCCAGTAGGGTGCAGGGGGATAGCAATCAGCCCCAGCATTTT	CASRVQGDSNQPQHF
-	TRBD2	TRBV6-1	TRBJ2-3	TGTGCCAGCAGTGAAGGAAGCGGGGGCCCCACAGATACGCAGTATTTT	CASSEGSGGPTDTQYF
-	-	TRBV29-1	TRBJ1-2	TGCAGCGCAGCGACGGGAGCTAACTATGGCTACACCTTC	CSAATGANYGYTF
once	-	TRBV4-1	TRBJ1-1	TGCGCCAGCAGCCAAGAGAAAAGGAGGGGTTACACTGAAGCTTTCTTT	CASSQEKRRGYTEAFF
-	-	TRBV10-3	TRBJ1-1	TGTGCCATCAGTGACAGGGGGAACACTGAAGCTTTCTTT	CAISDRGNTEAFF
-	TRBD2	TRBV6-5	TRBJ2-3	TGTGCCAGCGGACTTTTAGCGGGCCTAGATACGCAGTATTTT	CASGLLAGLDTQYF
-	TRBD1	TRBV15	TRBJ2-7	TGTGCCACCAGCAGAGAATGGGACAGCACCTACGAGCAGTACTTC	CATSREWDSTYEQYF
-	-	TRBV30	TRBJ2-2	TGTGCCTGGAGTGGCCTCCCGGGACTTAGCACCGGGGAGCTGTTTTTT	CAWSGLPGLSTGELFF
once	TRBD1	TRBV5-1	TRBJ1-3	TGCGCCAGCAGCTGGGGACAGCCCCGCTCTGGAAACACCATATATTTT	CASSWGQPRSGNTIYF
once	-	TRBV7-9	TRBJ1-3	TGTGCCAGCAGCTCAGGGGTTTCTGGAAACACCATATATTTT	CASSSGVSGNTIYF
-	TRBD2	TRBV7-6	TRBJ2-1	TGTGCCAGCAGCCCAGCGACTAGCGGGGGGGCCTACAATGAGCAGTTCTTC	CASSPATSGGAYNEQFF
once	-	TRBV7-8	TRBJ2-1	TGTGCCAGCAGCTTAGTCGAACAGGGCTTTTGGGATGAGCAGTTCTTC	CASSLVEQGFWDEQFF
-	TRBD2	TRBV7-9	TRBJ2-3	TGTGCCAGCAGCTCGATTCGGACTAGCGGGACCACCACAGATACGCAGTATTTT	CASSSIRTSGTTTDTQYF
-	TRBD1	TRBV4-1	TRBJ2-2	TGCGCCAGTGAGGACAGGCGAAACACCGGGGAGCTGTTTTTT	CASEDRRNTGELFF
-	TRBD2	TRBV7-2	TRBJ2-5	TGTGCCAGCAGCTTAGCAGGACTAGCGGGAGGGTCCGGGGCCCAGTACTTC	CASSLAGLAGGSGAQYF
-	TRBD1	TRBV4-1	TRBJ1-6	TGCGCCAGCAGCCAATCCGGACAGGGGAATAATTCACCCCTCCACTTT	CASSQSGQGNNSPLHF
-	TRBD1	TRBV7-8	TRBJ1-1	TGTGCCAGCAGCGGCCGGACAGGGAACACTGAAGCTTTCTTT	CASSGRTGNTEAFF
-	TRBD2	TRBV4-1	TRBJ2-2	TGCGCCAGCAGCCTTCGACTAGCGGCGAACACCGGGGAGCTGTTTTTT	CASSLRLAANTGELFF
few	TRBD2	TRBV24-1	TRBJ2-7	TGTGCCACCCAAGGTAGCGGGATCGCCGAGCAGTACTTC	CATQGSGIAEQYF
once	TRBD1	TRBV9	TRBJ1-6	TGTGCCAGCAGCACGACAGGGTATAATTCACCCCTCCACTTT	CASSTTGYNSPLHF
-	TRBD1	TRBV28	TRBJ2-1	TGTGCCAGCAGTCCCGGACAGGGGGCTGGCAATGAGCAGTTCTTC	CASSPGQGAGNEQFF
-	-	TRBV7-9	TRBJ1-2	TGTGCCAGCAGCTTAGCGCAGGCCGAGAACTATGGCTACACCTTC	CASSLAQAENYGYTF
-	-	TRBV9	TRBJ1-2	TGTGCCAGCAGCGCGAACAGGGTTGACTATGGCTACACCTTC	CASSANRVDYGYTF
few	-	TRBV10-3	TRBJ1-2	TGTGCCATCAGTGGACGGGGGGACTATGGCTACACCTTC	CAISGRGDYGYTF
-	TRBD1	TRBV18	TRBJ1-2	TGTGCCAGCTCACCAGCGCAGGGGGCGTATGGCTACACCTTC	CASSPAQGAYGYTF
-	-	TRBV6-5	TRBJ1-3	TGTGCCAGCAGTTACGGGGGCCCGGCGGGAAACACCATATATTTT	CASSYGGPAGNTIYF
few	TRBD2	TRBV28	TRBJ2-2	TGTGCCAGCACAAGAAGCGGGAGGGACACCGGGGAGCTGTTTTTT	CASTRSGRDTGELFF
-	-	TRBV5-1	TRBJ2-5	TGCGCCAGCAGCTCACCAGGACAACAAGAGACCCAGTACTTC	CASSSPGQQETQYF
-	TRBD1	TRBV27	TRBJ1-6	TGTGCCAGCTCCCAGGGGGCTGGTTCACCCCTCCACTTT	CASSQGAGSPLHF
many	-	TRBV6-2/TRBV6-3	TRBJ1-1	TGTGCCAGCAGCTTACATGTGAACACTGAAGCTTTCTTT	CASSLHVNTEAFF
-	-	TRBV28	TRBJ1-1	TGTGCCAGCAGTGCACCGACAGCATTGAACACTGAAGCTTTCTTT	CASSAPTALNTEAFF
-	TRBD2	TRBV18	TRBJ2-5	TGTGCCAGCTCACCAACCGGGACTAGGGATGAGACCCAGTACTTC	CASSPTGTRDETQYF
-	-	TRBV11-2	TRBJ2-1	TGTGCCAGCAGCTTAGCCCAGTACTCCTACAATGAGCAGTTCTTC	CASSLAQYSYNEQFF
-	TRBD2	TRBV10-3	TRBJ2-7	TGTGCCATCAGTGAGACTATTCAAGCGGGGGAACGGCAGTACTTC	CAISETIQAGERQYF